This TCR beta chain came from a study of blood T cell repertoires in COVID-19. Cohort assignment relied on participant-reported clinical history. The repertoire was sequenced with immunoSEQ multiplex PCR; TCRdb's copy has only in-frame clones and lacks some. The data hold over 150,000 clones, with more than 85% observed a single time. Sequencing was done on a sample of PBMCs or T cells enriched from blood (not recorded which). This receptor was obtained from a woman in her 50s who had recovered from COVID-19.

The DNA for the CDR3 is TGTGCCAGCAGCTTCGGAGAGCTCTATGGCTACACCTTC. This encodes CASSFGELYGYTF. The chain is built from TRBV5-6 and TRBJ1-2; D gene ambiguous. Germline V gives CDR1 SGHDT, CDR2 YYEEEE. V lost 2 bases, J lost 4 bases, and 9 bases lay in between. This CDR3 is 13 amino acids long.